One TCR beta chain is described in this entry. The antigen remains undetermined. This record comes from a study of identical twins. V was trimmed by 0 bases and J by 9 bases, leaving 12 bases between them. CDR3 length equals 14 residues. General study results and limits: Conclusions relied on cross-sectional statistical analysis, not following the same donors.

TCRdb recomputed calls from the 5' RACE reads with MiXCR, one row per CDR3 protein. This repertoire shows fewer than 500,000 distinct CDR3 sequences, around 24% found once; its top ten account for 2.9%. This same sample was also part of a study on T cells expressing NK-cell markers. Turning to that study: Just one sequenced donor of eight was HCMV-seronegative, while seven were seropositive. Each of 5 to 7 donors carried dominant NKG2C+ clonotypes accounting for about 1.0-8% of CD8+ T cells.

This TCR came from a woman under 30 in good health. The chain uses TRBV12-3 or TRBV12-4 and TRBJ2-4; D unclear. Sample: CD4+ T cells sorted from blood. CDR3 coding DNA: TGTGCCAGCAGTTTAGCGCGGCTGAGAGCCATTCAGTACTTC. Protein sequence: CASSLARLRAIQYF.